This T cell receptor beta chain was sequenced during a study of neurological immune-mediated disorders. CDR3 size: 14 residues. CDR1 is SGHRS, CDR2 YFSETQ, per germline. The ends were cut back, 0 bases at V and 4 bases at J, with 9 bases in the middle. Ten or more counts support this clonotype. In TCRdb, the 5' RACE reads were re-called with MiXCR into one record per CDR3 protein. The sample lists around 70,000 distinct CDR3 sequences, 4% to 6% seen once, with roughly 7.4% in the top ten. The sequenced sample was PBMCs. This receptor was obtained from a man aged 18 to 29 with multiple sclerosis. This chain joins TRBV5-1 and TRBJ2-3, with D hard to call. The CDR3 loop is CASSLGSDADTQYF. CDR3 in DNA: TGCGCCAGCAGCTTGGGATCGGACGCAGATACGCAGTATTTT. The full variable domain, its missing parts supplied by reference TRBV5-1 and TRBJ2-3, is KAGVTQTPRYLIKTRGQQVTLSCSPISGHRSVSWYQQTPGQGLQFLFEYFSETQRNKGNFPGRFSGRQFSNSRSEMNVSTLELGDSALYLCASSLGSDADTQYFGPGTRLTVL.